A selection of T cell receptor beta chains follows, all from one sample in a study of T cell responses to AZD1222 COVID-19 vaccine. Profiled with immunoSEQ multiplex PCR; TCRdb holds only in-frame clones, not every one. Of tens of thousands of clones detected, roughly 90% appear once; the ten largest clones hold about 7%. The sample was peripheral blood, taken 28 days after the second AZD1222 dose. These receptors were collected from an adult who received the AZD1222 COVID-19 vaccine. Both conserved end residues are part of each CDR3. D genes are given only for firm matches. Clone size is stated in some rows and not others, as once, few, many or a class when expanded.

.	TRBD2	TRBJ2-7	TRBV6-1	TGTGCCAGCAGTGACGGTCTAGCGGGGGCCTACGAGCAGTACTTC	CASSDGLAGAYEQYF
.	.	TRBJ1-5	TRBV4-3	TGCGCCAGCAGCCAAAACAGGGTTTGGGGCAATCAGCCCCAGCATTTT	CASSQNRVWGNQPQHF
.	.	TRBJ2-3	TRBV4-1	TGCGCCAGCAGCCTCGGCAGGGGCACAGATACGCAGTATTTT	CASSLGRGTDTQYF
.	.	TRBJ1-1	TRBV12-3/TRBV12-4	TGTGCCCTAGGGGGGGCTTCTGTCACTGAAGCTTTCTTT	CALGGASVTEAFF
.	.	TRBJ1-2	TRBV5-1	TGCGCCAGCAGCCCCGAGCGGGATGCTCGAGGGGGCTACACCTTC	CASSPERDARGGYTF
.	TRBD1	TRBJ1-3	TRBV7-8	TGTGCCAGCAGCCCACGGACAGGATCTGGAAACACCATATATTTT	CASSPRTGSGNTIYF
.	.	TRBJ2-7	TRBV21-1	TGTGCCAGCAGCAAATTGGGCTTAACACCAACCTACGAGCAGTACTTC	CASSKLGLTPTYEQYF
.	.	TRBJ2-1	TRBV28	TGTGCCAGCAAAATCTTAGGAGATGAGCAGTTCTTC	CASKILGDEQFF
.	TRBD1	TRBJ1-1	TRBV11-2	TGTGCCAGCAGCACCGGACAGGGGGTGAACACTGAAGCTTTCTTT	CASSTGQGVNTEAFF
.	.	TRBJ2-7	TRBV10-3	TGTGCCATCAGTCAGGACCGCTACGAGCAGTACTTC	CAISQDRYEQYF
.	TRBD1	TRBJ1-1	TRBV19	TGTGCCAGTAGTAGGGGACAGGGCCCGAACACTGAAGCTTTCTTT	CASSRGQGPNTEAFF
.	.	TRBJ1-4	TRBV28	TGTGCCAGCAATATAGGGGGGGCTAATGAAAAACTGTTTTTT	CASNIGGANEKLFF
few	TRBD2	TRBJ2-3	TRBV6-1	TGTGCCAGCAGTGATTGGATAGCGGGAGGGCCTATAACGACAGATACGCAGTATTTT	CASSDWIAGGPITTDTQYF
.	TRBD2	TRBJ2-7	TRBV27	TGTGCCAGCAGTTTGGCGGGAGTTATCCACGAGCAGTACTTC	CASSLAGVIHEQYF
.	TRBD2	TRBJ2-1	TRBV19	TGTGCCAGTAGCACTCTAGCGGGAGGCCGCAATGAGCAGTTCTTC	CASSTLAGGRNEQFF
.	.	TRBJ1-1	TRBV6-1	TGTGCCAGCAGTGAATACGGGACTGAAGCTTTCTTT	CASSEYGTEAFF
few	.	TRBJ2-7	TRBV6-2/TRBV6-3	TGTGCCAGCAGCCTTCCCCTGTCCTACGAGCAGTACTTC	CASSLPLSYEQYF
.	.	TRBJ1-1	TRBV27	TGTGCCAGCGCCCGCCGGGCGCAGACTGAAGCTTTCTTT	CASARRAQTEAFF
.	.	TRBJ1-2	TRBV4-1	TGCGCCAGCAGCCCCAAAAGTGGGACGCCACTTGGCTACACCTTC	CASSPKSGTPLGYTF
.	.	TRBJ2-1	TRBV5-4	TGTGCCAGCAGCCCCGGAAATGGGGATGAGCAGTTCTTC	CASSPGNGDEQFF
.	TRBD2	TRBJ2-2	TRBV6-2/TRBV6-3	TGTGCCAGCAGTTACACAGACGTTTGGACTAGCGGGAGGACGAACACCGGGGAGCTGTTTTTT	CASSYTDVWTSGRTNTGELFF
.	TRBD1	TRBJ2-5	TRBV5-4	TGTGCCAGCAGCCCGGGACAGGGGGCGATGGGCCAAGAGACCCAGTACTTC	CASSPGQGAMGQETQYF
.	.	TRBJ1-3	TRBV7-7	TGTGCCAGCAGCGACAGCCTGAGCTCTGGAAACACCATATATTTT	CASSDSLSSGNTIYF
.	TRBD1	TRBJ1-2	TRBV5-1	TGCGCCAGCAGCACTGGGACAGTTGACTATGGCTACACCTTC	CASSTGTVDYGYTF
.	.	TRBJ2-7	TRBV13	TGTGCCAGCAGCCGCGGGATCTACGAGCAGTACTTC	CASSRGIYEQYF
.	TRBD1	TRBJ1-1	TRBV3-1/TRBV3-2	TGTGCCAGCAGTTATCGGTCCCAAGGACAGGCTGAAGCTTTCTTT	CASSYRSQGQAEAFF
.	TRBD1	TRBJ2-2	TRBV24-1	TGTGCCACCAGTGATCGGACAGGGGAGAGGAACGGGGAGCTGTTTTTT	CATSDRTGERNGELFF
.	TRBD1	TRBJ2-5	TRBV18	TGTGCCAGCTCACCAAGGGGGCTTCAAGAGACCCAGTACTTC	CASSPRGLQETQYF
.	TRBD1	TRBJ1-6	TRBV16	TGTGCCAGCAGCCAAGACAGGGGTGGTTCACCCCTCCACTTT	CASSQDRGGSPLHF
.	.	TRBJ2-1	TRBV24-1	TGTGCCACCAGTGATTTTTACGGTTACAATGAGCAGTTCTTC	CATSDFYGYNEQFF
once	.	TRBJ1-5	TRBV6-7	TGTGCCAGCAGATTACAGGGTTCGGGACAGCCCCAGCATTTT	CASRLQGSGQPQHF
.	.	TRBJ1-4	TRBV28	TGTGCCAGCAGTTTAAGCAGTCTTAATGAAAAACTGTTTTTT	CASSLSSLNEKLFF
.	.	TRBJ2-3	TRBV30	TGTGCTGTCCTGAGGAGGGGATGGACAGATACGCAGTATTTT	CAVLRRGWTDTQYF
few	.	TRBJ1-2	TRBV12-3/TRBV12-4	TGTGCCAGCAGTCTGACAGTCTATGGCTACACCTTC	CASSLTVYGYTF
.	.	TRBJ1-2	TRBV10-1	TGCGCCAGCAGTGAGAGCGGCAGCTATGGCTACACCTTC	CASSESGSYGYTF
.	TRBD2	TRBJ2-1	TRBV6-2/TRBV6-3	TGTGCCAGCAGCCGGACTAGCGGATGGTACAATGAGCAGTTCTTC	CASSRTSGWYNEQFF
.	TRBD1	TRBJ2-7	TRBV19	TGTGCCAGTAGTATTACAGACAGGGACTACGAGCAGTACTTC	CASSITDRDYEQYF
.	.	TRBJ2-3	TRBV2	TGTGCCAGCAGTGAATCGCCACGGTGGATCACAGATACGCAGTATTTT	CASSESPRWITDTQYF
.	.	TRBJ2-3	TRBV27	TGTGCCAGCAGAACAATCGCGGGCACAGATACGCAGTATTTT	CASRTIAGTDTQYF
.	.	TRBJ1-5	TRBV7-2	TGTGCCAGCAGCTCCTATCCTGCGCCCCAGCATTTT	CASSSYPAPQHF
few	.	TRBJ1-4	TRBV18	TGTGCCAGCTCAGCGACCGCGGCTAATGAAAAACTGTTTTTT	CASSATAANEKLFF
.	TRBD2	TRBJ2-3	TRBV5-5	TGTGCCAGCAGCTTGACTAGCGGGAGCGCAGATACGCAGTATTTT	CASSLTSGSADTQYF
once	TRBD1	TRBJ1-5	TRBV6-5	TGTGCCAGCAGTTCCTCAGGGGGGGGGCAGCCCCAGCATTTT	CASSSSGGGQPQHF